One and the same sample provided the 29 T cell receptor beta chains below, sequenced in a study of T cell changes during pregnancy in multiple sclerosis. The assay was immunoSEQ multiplex PCR, and TCRdb's table has in-frame clones only and misses some. Of some 51,000 clones listed, 94% are singletons. The source material was CD4+ T cells from peripheral blood mononuclear cells, sampled in the second trimester of pregnancy. The origin of the receptors is a female donor with multiple sclerosis, enrolled in a pregnancy study.

V and J are TRBV5-1 and TRBJ2-7; 9 bases are shared with TRBD2. CDR3 length: 14 residues. J gave up 4 bases and V 7 bases, and 9 bases lay outside the gene matches. The V gene's germline CDR1 is SGHRS and CDR2 YFSETQ. CDR3 in amino acids: CASVPLAGSYEQYF. CDR3 DNA sequence: TGCGCCAGCGTCCCCCTAGCGGGGAGTTACGAGCAGTACTTC.

V gene TRBV19 combines with J gene TRBJ2-3, with 8 nucleotides matching TRBD1. Trimming cost V 3 bases and J 4 bases; bases outside gene matches: 9. The CDR3 loop spans 16 amino acids. Germline V gives CDR1 LNHDA, CDR2 SQIVND (reference sequence). The DNA of the CDR3 is TGTGCCAGTAGTATGGGATCGGGACAGGAAGCAGATACGCAGTATTTT. Amino acid sequence: CASSMGSGQEADTQYF.

The genes are TRBV30 and TRBJ1-2, with D possibly TRBD1 on 6 matching bases. Germline assignment: CDR1 GTSNPN and CDR2 SVGIG (reference sequence). V gave up 7 bases and J gave up 6 bases, with 18 bases separating them. This CDR3 is 13 amino acids long. DNA for the CDR3: TGTGCCTCCTACAGGGACCGCCCTAATGGCTACACCTTC. As protein: CASYRDRPNGYTF.

CDR3 amino acids: CATSSNPPRRGEQYF. The CDR3 nucleotides read TGTGCCACCAGCAGTAATCCCCCTAGAAGAGGCGAGCAGTACTTC. The J gene is TRBJ2-7, the V gene TRBV15, with D unresolved. V lost 3 bases and J 6 bases, leaving 18 bases between the germline ends. Germline lookup yields CDR1 LNHNV and CDR2 YYDKDF (reference sequence). CDR3 length: 15 residues.

In its sample, this clone was seen once. The CDR3 DNA reads TGTGCCAGCAGCCATTTGATCCACCCCGGGAGCAATCAGCCCCAGCATTTT. This codes for CASSHLIHPGSNQPQHF. V and J are TRBV14 and TRBJ1-5, with D unclear. Trimming took 3 bases from V and 1 from J, leaving 16 bases between them. The germline V gene encodes CDR1 SGHDN and CDR2 FVKESK. The CDR3 spans 17 residues.

The chain employs TRBV6-6 and TRBJ2-4; perhaps TRBD1 as D (5 bases). In germline, CDR1 is MNHNY, CDR2 SVGAGI (reference sequence). The CDR3 is made up of 14 amino acids. V gave up 2 bases and J gave up 6 bases, with 11 bases separating them. CDR3 bases: TGTGCCAGCAGTTACGGGGCCACAGGAAACATTCAGTACTTC. Translation: CASSYGATGNIQYF.

The J gene is TRBJ1-5, the V gene TRBV7-2; 7 bases are shared with TRBD1. Germline CDR1 reads SGHTA; CDR2 reads FQGNSA. J was trimmed by 1 base and V by 6 bases; bases with no gene match: 0. This CDR3 region has 13 residues. CDR3 loop: CASRGQSNQPQHF. The DNA for the CDR3 is TGTGCCAGCAGGGGACAGAGCAATCAGCCCCAGCATTTT.

V usage is TRBV7-2 and J usage is TRBJ2-7; weak D call: TRBD1 (6 bases). Germline V gene data show CDR1 as SGHTA and CDR2 as FQGNSA. The CDR3 length is 13 residues. V lost 1 base and J lost 6, with 10 bases in between. For the CDR3, the DNA is TGTGCCAGCAGCTTAGAGGGCAGGGGCGAGCAGTACTTC. This codes for CASSLEGRGEQYF.

The CDR3 DNA is TGTGCCAGCAGCTTAGACAGGGGAAATACGCAGTATTTT. This codes for CASSLDRGNTQYF. The chain combines TRBV7-6 with TRBJ2-3, with 7 nucleotides matching TRBD1. The V and J ends lost 1 base and 7 bases, in that order; junction bases with no gene match: 2. This CDR3 comprises 13 residues. In germline, CDR1 is SGHVS, CDR2 FNYEAQ.

The CDR3 here is CASSPEAASNQPQHF. DNA for the CDR3: TGTGCCAGCAGTCCCGAGGCCGCTAGCAATCAGCCCCAGCATTTT. V and J are TRBV9 and TRBJ1-5; D unresolved. Germline V gene data show CDR1 as SGDLS and CDR2 as YYNGEE. V lost 5 bases, J lost 0 bases, and 12 bases lay in between. The CDR3 totals 15 residues. Full variable domain (rest looked up from reference TRBV9 and TRBJ1-5): DSGVTQTPKHLITATGQRVTLRCSPRSGDLSVYWYQQSLDQGLQFLIQYYNGEERAKGNILERFSAQQFPDLHSELNLSSLELGDSALYFCASSPEAASNQPQHFGDGTRLSIL.

The chain employs TRBV19 and TRBJ1-4; tentatively, D is TRBD1 (5 bases). CDR1 is LNHDA, CDR2 SQIVND, per germline (reference sequence). V was clipped by 4 bases and J by 8 bases, with 5 bases between them. The CDR3 sequence is 11 residues long. CDR3 loop: CASSTGEKLFF. For the CDR3, the DNA is TGTGCCAGTAGTACAGGGGAAAAACTGTTTTTT.

This clone was recorded a few times. The rearrangement uses TRBV6-5 and TRBJ1-4; 8 bases agree with TRBD1. V lost 2 bases, J lost 7 bases, and 6 bases stayed unmatched. Germline V gene lookup returns CDR1 MNHEY and CDR2 SVGAGI. The CDR3 has 15 amino acids. The CDR3 DNA sequence: TGTGCCAGCAGTTACGGTGGGACAGGAGGTGAAAAACTGTTTTTT. As protein: CASSYGGTGGEKLFF.

The V gene is TRBV29-1, the J gene TRBJ2-7; D may be TRBD2 (5 bases). The CDR3 is 12 amino acids. The V and J ends lost 6 bases and 0 bases respectively, with 9 bases between them. CDR1 is SQVTM and CDR2 is ANQGSEA in the germline V gene. The CDR3: CSVIGGSYEQYF. The CDR3 DNA reads as TGCAGCGTGATTGGAGGCTCCTACGAGCAGTACTTC.

This sequence joins TRBV15 and TRBJ2-7; 7 bases map to TRBD1. CDR3 length equals 16 residues. V lost 0 bases, J lost 5 bases, and 10 bases stayed unmatched. Germline lookup yields CDR1 LNHNV and CDR2 YYDKDF (reference sequence). CDR3 loop: CATSRDPQTGRNEQYF. The CDR3 bases are TGTGCCACCAGCAGAGATCCACAGACAGGGCGGAACGAGCAGTACTTC.

The J gene is TRBJ2-3, the V gene TRBV30; the match to TRBD1 covers 7 bases. Trimming at V came to 6 bases and at J to 0 bases, leaving 6 bases not matched to a gene. The CDR3 has 14 amino acids. Germline V gene sequence: CDR1 GTSNPN, CDR2 SVGIG (reference sequence). CDR3 protein: CACRQGASTDTQYF. CDR3 coding DNA: TGTGCCTGCAGACAGGGAGCCAGCACAGATACGCAGTATTTT.

The chain links TRBV4-2 to TRBJ2-3, with a tentative D call TRBD2 (6 bases). The V gene lost 2 bases and the J gene lost 0 bases, with 9 bases spanning the gap. The germline gives CDR1 LGHNA, CDR2 YNFKEQ. The CDR3 spans 15 residues. The CDR3 loop is CASSQIAVSTDTQYF. CDR3 DNA: TGTGCCAGCAGCCAAATAGCGGTTAGCACAGATACGCAGTATTTT.

V is TRBV4-3 and J is TRBJ2-3; maybe TRBD2 (6 bases). This CDR3 spans 13 amino acids. V was shortened by 4 bases and J by 3 bases, with 8 bases between the two germline ends. Germline-derived CDR1 and CDR2 are LGHNA and YSLEER. The CDR3 nucleotides read TGCGCCAGCAGCCGGAGGGAGACAGATACGCAGTATTTT. Translated, it gives CASSRRETDTQYF.

The rearrangement uses TRBV27 and TRBJ1-6; unclear D gene. The germline CDR1 and CDR2 sequences are MNHEY and SMNVEV (reference sequence). V was pared by 2 bases and J by 2 bases, with 4 bases between. The CDR3 totals 14 residues. For the CDR3, the DNA is TGTGCCAGCAGTTTAGAGCCCTATAATTCACCCCTCCACTTT. The encoded protein is CASSLEPYNSPLHF.

The CDR3 DNA is TGCGCCAGCAGCGCAATTGGGAACAGGGGGATTGCTAATGGCTACACCTTC. Translating gives CASSAIGNRGIANGYTF. The chain has TRBV5-1 and TRBJ1-2, with TRBD1 identical over 8 bases. The CDR3 runs 17 residues. J gave up 6 bases and V 4 bases, and 17 bases lay outside the gene matches. CDR1 and CDR2 from the germline V gene are SGHRS and YFSETQ. Together with reference TRBV5-1 and TRBJ1-2, the CDR3 gives the full variable domain: KAGVTQTPRYLIKTRGQQVTLSCSPISGHRSVSWYQQTPGQGLQFLFEYFSETQRNKGNFPGRFSGRQFSNSRSEMNVSTLELGDSALYLCASSAIGNRGIANGYTFGSGTRLTVV.

V gene TRBV5-6 combines with J gene TRBJ1-5; D possibly corresponds to TRBD1 (6 bases). Trimming took 0 bases from V and 7 from J, leaving 17 bases between them. The CDR3 spans 16 residues. Germline V gene data show CDR1 as SGHDT and CDR2 as YYEEEE. CDR3 sequence: CASSLARAGGRQPQHF. The DNA of the CDR3 is TGTGCCAGCAGCTTGGCCCGGGCGGGGGGCAGGCAGCCCCAGCATTTT. The full variable domain, in which reference TRBV5-6 and TRBJ1-5 provide the parts outside the CDR3, is DAGVTQSPTHLIKTRGQQVTLRCSPKSGHDTVSWYQQALGQGPQFIFQYYEEEERQRGNFPDRFSGHQFPNYSSELNVNALLLGDSALYLCASSLARAGGRQPQHFGDGTRLSIL.

The genes are TRBV6-6 and TRBJ2-1; 10 bases match TRBD2. V was pared by 8 bases and J by 13 bases, with 8 bases of the junction left unmatched. Germline loops: CDR1 MNHNY, CDR2 SVGAGI (reference sequence). This CDR3 spans 12 amino acids. This CDR3 reads CASHSSGGPQFF. For the CDR3, the DNA is TGTGCCAGCCATTCTAGCGGGGGCCCCCAGTTCTTC.

V is TRBV7-8 and J is TRBJ2-7; perhaps TRBD2 as D (6 bases). Germline V gives CDR1 SGHVS, CDR2 FQNEAQ. V was cut by 1 base and J by 6 bases, with 10 bases left in between. The CDR3 extends over 13 amino acids. CDR3 DNA sequence: TGTGCCAGCAGCTTAGGACTAGATCTCGAGCAGTACTTC. As protein: CASSLGLDLEQYF.

This chain links TRBV5-1 with TRBJ1-1; D call uncertain. CDR1 and CDR2 from the germline V gene are SGHRS and YFSETQ. The V gene lost 1 base and the J gene lost 3 bases, with 10 bases spanning the gap. The CDR3 contains 14 residues. In nucleotides, the CDR3 is TGCGCCAGCAGCTTGAGGAGGGCAGACACTGAAGCTTTCTTT. This encodes CASSLRRADTEAFF. Full variable domain (rest looked up from reference TRBV5-1 and TRBJ1-1): KAGVTQTPRYLIKTRGQQVTLSCSPISGHRSVSWYQQTPGQGLQFLFEYFSETQRNKGNFPGRFSGRQFSNSRSEMNVSTLELGDSALYLCASSLRRADTEAFFGQGTRLTVV.

The V and J genes are TRBV9 and TRBJ2-5; 9 bases match TRBD1. The CDR3 is 20 residues long. Per germline, CDR1 SGDLS and CDR2 YYNGEE. V was clipped by 0 bases and J by 4 bases; unmatched bases: 19. The CDR3 sequence is CASSVGGGWDRAVLRETQYF. CDR3 nucleotides: TGTGCCAGCAGCGTAGGGGGGGGATGGGACAGGGCTGTCCTCCGAGAGACCCAGTACTTC.

The chain uses TRBV29-1 and TRBJ1-2; D uncertain. The length of the CDR3 is 15 residues. Trimming removed 8 bases from V and 0 bases from J, with 19 bases in between. Germline V gene data show CDR1 as SQVTM and CDR2 as ANQGSEA. In DNA, the CDR3 is TGCAGCTCCTTCACGAGTGGGCGGGCTAACTATGGCTACACCTTC. Its translation is CSSFTSGRANYGYTF.

This chain links TRBV18 with TRBJ1-1; D remains ambiguous. The CDR3 contains 14 residues. The germline V gene encodes CDR1 KGHSH and CDR2 LQKENI. V lost 3 bases and J lost 11, with 19 bases in between. The CDR3 sequence: CASSPIHSDGGAFF. The CDR3 DNA reads TGTGCCAGCTCACCTATACATTCGGACGGCGGGGCTTTCTTT. The full variable domain, completed using reference TRBV18 and TRBJ1-1, is NAGVMQNPRHLVRRRGQEARLRCSPMKGHSHVYWYRQLPEEGLKFMVYLQKENIIDESGMPKERFSAEFPKEGPSILRIQQVVRGDSAAYFCASSPIHSDGGAFFGQGTRLTVV.

The chain carries TRBV4-2 and TRBJ1-1; TRBD1 matches 7 bases. Germline V gene data show CDR1 as LGHNA and CDR2 as YNFKEQ. The CDR3 runs to 15 residues. V shed 0 bases, J shed 2 bases, and the junction held 3 bases outside the gene matches. The CDR3 protein is CASSQEGGRNTEAFF. The CDR3 DNA reads as TGTGCCAGCAGCCAAGAAGGGGGCAGAAACACTGAAGCTTTCTTT.

Here the CDR3 DNA reads TGTGCCAGCACCAGGGGAGGGGCGAGCTACGAGCAGTACTTC. Encoded protein: CASTRGGASYEQYF. This rearrangement joins TRBV9 to TRBJ2-7; TRBD2 is a possible D gene (7 bases). The CDR3 extends over 14 amino acids. V lost 6 bases and J 3 bases, leaving 16 bases between the germline ends. The V gene's germline CDR1 is SGDLS and CDR2 YYNGEE.

The chain joins TRBV11-1 to TRBJ2-3; 7 nucleotides line up with TRBD2. The CDR3 contains 14 residues. Trimming took 4 bases from V and 2 from J; bases not matched to a gene: 3. Germline loops: CDR1 SGHAT, CDR2 FQDESV (reference sequence). CDR3 DNA: TGTGCCAGCAGCTGGGACTACTCCACAGATACGCAGTATTTT. Protein sequence: CASSWDYSTDTQYF.